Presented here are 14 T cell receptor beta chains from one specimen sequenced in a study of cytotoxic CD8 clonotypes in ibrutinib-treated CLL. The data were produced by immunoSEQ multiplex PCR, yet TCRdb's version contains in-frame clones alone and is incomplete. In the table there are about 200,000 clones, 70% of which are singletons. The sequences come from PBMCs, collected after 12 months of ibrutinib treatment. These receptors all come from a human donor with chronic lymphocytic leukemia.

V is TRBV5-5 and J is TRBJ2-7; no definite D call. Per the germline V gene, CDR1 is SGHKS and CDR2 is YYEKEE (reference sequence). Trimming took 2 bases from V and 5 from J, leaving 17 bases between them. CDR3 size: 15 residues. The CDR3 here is CASSFYSLKGDEQYF. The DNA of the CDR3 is TGTGCCAGCAGCTTTTACTCCCTCAAGGGCGACGAGCAGTACTTC.

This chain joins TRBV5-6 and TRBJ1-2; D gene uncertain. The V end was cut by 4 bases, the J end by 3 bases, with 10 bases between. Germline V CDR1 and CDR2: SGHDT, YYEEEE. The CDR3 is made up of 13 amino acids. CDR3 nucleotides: TGTGCCAGCAGCCGAGGTAACTACTATGGCTACACCTTC. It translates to CASSRGNYYGYTF.

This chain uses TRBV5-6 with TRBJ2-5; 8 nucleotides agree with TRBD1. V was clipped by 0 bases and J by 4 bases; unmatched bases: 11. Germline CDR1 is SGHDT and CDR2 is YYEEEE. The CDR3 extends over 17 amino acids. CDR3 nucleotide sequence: TGTGCCAGCAGCTTGGATGGCAGGGGGCCGAGCGGAGAGACCCAGTACTTC. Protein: CASSLDGRGPSGETQYF.

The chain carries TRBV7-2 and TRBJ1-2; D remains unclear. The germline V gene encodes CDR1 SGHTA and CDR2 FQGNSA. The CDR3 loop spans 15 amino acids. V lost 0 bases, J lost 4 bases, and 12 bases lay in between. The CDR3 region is CASSLAQDAVYGYTF. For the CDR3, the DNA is TGTGCCAGCAGCTTAGCGCAGGATGCTGTCTATGGCTACACCTTC.

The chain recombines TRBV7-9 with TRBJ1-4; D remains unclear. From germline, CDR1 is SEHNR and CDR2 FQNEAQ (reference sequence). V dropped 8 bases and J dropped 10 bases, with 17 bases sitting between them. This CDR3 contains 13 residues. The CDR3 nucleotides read TGTGCCAGCCCCCCTCCTTCACGGGGAAAACTGTTTTTT. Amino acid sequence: CASPPPSRGKLFF.

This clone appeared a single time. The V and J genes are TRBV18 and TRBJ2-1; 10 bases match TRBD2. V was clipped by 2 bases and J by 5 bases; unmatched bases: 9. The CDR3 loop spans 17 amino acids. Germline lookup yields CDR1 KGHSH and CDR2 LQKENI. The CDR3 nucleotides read TGTGCCAGCTCACCATTGGGACTAGCGAACACTCACAATGAGCAGTTCTTC. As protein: CASSPLGLANTHNEQFF.

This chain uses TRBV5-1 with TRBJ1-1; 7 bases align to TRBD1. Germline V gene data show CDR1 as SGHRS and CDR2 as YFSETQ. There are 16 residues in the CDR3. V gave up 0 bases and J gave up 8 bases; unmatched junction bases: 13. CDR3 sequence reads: CASSLGPPRRRGEAFF. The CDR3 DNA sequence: TGCGCCAGCAGCTTGGGACCACCCCGACGCAGGGGGGAAGCTTTCTTT.

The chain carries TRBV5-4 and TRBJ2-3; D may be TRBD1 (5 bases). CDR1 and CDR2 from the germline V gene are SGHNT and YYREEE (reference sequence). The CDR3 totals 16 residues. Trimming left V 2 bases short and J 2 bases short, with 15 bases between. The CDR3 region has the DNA TGTGCCAGCAGCTTCAATACAGGTTCAGTCACAGATACGCAGTATTTT. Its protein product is CASSFNTGSVTDTQYF.

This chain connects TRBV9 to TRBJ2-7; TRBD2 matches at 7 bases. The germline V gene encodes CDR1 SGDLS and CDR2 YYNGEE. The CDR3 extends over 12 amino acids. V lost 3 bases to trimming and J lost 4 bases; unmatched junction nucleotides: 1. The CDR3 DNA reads TGTGCCAGCAGCGGAGCGGGATACGAGCAGTACTTC. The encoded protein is CASSGAGYEQYF.

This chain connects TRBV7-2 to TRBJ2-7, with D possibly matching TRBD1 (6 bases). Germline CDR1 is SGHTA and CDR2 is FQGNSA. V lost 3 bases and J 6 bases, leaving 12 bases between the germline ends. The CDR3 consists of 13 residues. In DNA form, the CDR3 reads TGTGCCAGCAGCTTCTGGGCAGGGGTCGAGCAGTACTTC. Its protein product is CASSFWAGVEQYF.

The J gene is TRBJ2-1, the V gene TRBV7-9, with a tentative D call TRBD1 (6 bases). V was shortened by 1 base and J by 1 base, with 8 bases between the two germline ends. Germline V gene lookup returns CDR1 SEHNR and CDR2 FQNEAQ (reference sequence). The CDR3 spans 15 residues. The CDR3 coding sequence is TGTGCCAGCAGCTTAGTTCAGGGGTCCTACAATGAGCAGTTCTTC. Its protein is CASSLVQGSYNEQFF.

CDR3 sequence reads: CASSQVSPGVNEQFF. CDR3 sequence (DNA): TGTGCCAGCAGCCAAGTAAGTCCGGGAGTCAATGAGCAGTTCTTC. V is TRBV4-2 and J is TRBJ2-1, with D perhaps TRBD2 (6 bases). The length of the CDR3 is 15 residues. The germline V gene encodes CDR1 LGHNA and CDR2 YNFKEQ. Trimming stripped 1 base from V and 6 bases from J, with 13 bases between.

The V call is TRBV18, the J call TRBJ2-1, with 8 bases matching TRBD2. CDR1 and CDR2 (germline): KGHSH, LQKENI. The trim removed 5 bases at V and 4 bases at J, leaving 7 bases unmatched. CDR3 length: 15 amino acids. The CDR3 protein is CASSVMAGGYNEQFF. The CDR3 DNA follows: TGTGCCAGCTCAGTGATGGCGGGGGGATACAATGAGCAGTTCTTC.

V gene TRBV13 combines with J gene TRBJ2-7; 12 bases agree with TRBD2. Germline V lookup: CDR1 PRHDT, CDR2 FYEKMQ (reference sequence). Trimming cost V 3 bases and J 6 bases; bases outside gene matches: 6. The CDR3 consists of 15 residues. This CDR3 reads CASSFRSLAGGEQYF. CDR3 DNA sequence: TGTGCCAGCAGCTTTCGGTCACTAGCGGGAGGCGAGCAGTACTTC.